The T cell receptor (beta chain) under discussion was sequenced for a study of early T cells in non-severe SARS-CoV-2 infection (dated by TCRdb to the early 2020s). Study-wide context: Because TCR sequencing was done on bulk RNA from unsorted whole blood, the alpha and beta chains could not be paired.

The germline V gene yields MDHEN for CDR1 and SYDVKM for CDR2. V and J are trimmed by 1 base and 1 base, and the gene matches miss 3 bases of the junction. The CDR3, cysteine through phenylalanine, is 16 amino acids long. Just CDR3 DNA is preserved here, 48 bases in frame from base 1. The library was built by means of 5' RACE. For sequencing, a NextSeq 500 was employed. To correct for sequencing error and PCR bias, the TCR library protocol tagged individual cDNA molecules with unique molecular identifiers. Both TCR alpha and beta chains were sequenced, and tight co-correlation was observed between alpha and beta sequence abundances in each sample. As for the authors' bioinformatics: Decombinator V4 was used to annotate the V gene, J gene and CDR3 of the TCR sequences. TCRs were defined as expanded if a significant change between any two time points was detected under a Poisson model with p below 0.0001. TCR abundances were normalised to the total number of TCRs sequenced per sample and expressed as counts per million. MAIT TCRs were defined by TRAV1-2 paired with TRAJ12, TRAJ20 or TRAJ33, and iNKT TCRs by TRAV10 paired with TRAJ18. VDJdb, accessed on 1 November 2021, was searched for TCRs annotated for CMV, EBV and SARS-CoV-2, and TCRs annotated for more than one antigen were excluded. TCRdb handled the public reads itself, with Q25 trimming in fastp and clone calling in MiXCR, and kept productive beta chains. Every entry covers one CDR3 protein and lists the most common genes and DNA from its rows. The V and J calls shown here were made by TCRdb, not taken from the authors' results. Present in this sample are approximately 29,000 distinct CDR3 sequences, approximately 5.3% of which were seen just once. The top ten hold about 5% of the sample.

Paper-wide results and their limitations: VDJdb matching was skewed toward anti-spike CD8 responses, so virus-specific expansions were likely underestimated and private and CD4 specificities were missed.

A case-control design nested within a healthcare worker cohort in London, UK, was used, with weekly nasopharyngeal swab PCR tests and blood sampling performed. Healthcare workers were recruited during the week of the UK lockdown, between 23 and 31 March 2020, and followed weekly for up to about 16 weeks. This clonotype was observed a handful of times. No antigen is known for it. Base qualities were left out, and no much larger clone turns up one base away. Sample: whole blood. This sequence was found in an adult who was a healthcare worker with PCR-confirmed SARS-CoV-2 infection or an uninfected control (not recorded which). The chain is encoded by TRBV28 joined to TRBJ2-4, with TRBD2 matching 8 junction bases. In nucleotides, the sequence is TGTGCCAGCAGTTTATCGGCTAGCGGGGCCAAAAACATTCAGTACTTC. It translates to CASSLSASGAKNIQYF.